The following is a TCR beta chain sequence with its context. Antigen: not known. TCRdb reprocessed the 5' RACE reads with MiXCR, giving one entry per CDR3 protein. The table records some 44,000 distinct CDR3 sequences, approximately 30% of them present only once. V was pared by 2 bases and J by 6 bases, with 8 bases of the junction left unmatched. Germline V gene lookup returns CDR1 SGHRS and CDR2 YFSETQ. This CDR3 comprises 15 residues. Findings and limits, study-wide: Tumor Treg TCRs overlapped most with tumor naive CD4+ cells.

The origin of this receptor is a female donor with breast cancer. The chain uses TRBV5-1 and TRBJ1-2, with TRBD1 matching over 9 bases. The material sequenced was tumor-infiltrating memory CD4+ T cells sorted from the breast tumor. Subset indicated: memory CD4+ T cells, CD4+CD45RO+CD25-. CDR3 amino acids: CASSFRDRDSHGYTF. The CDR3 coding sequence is TGCGCCAGCAGCTTCCGGGACAGGGATTCTCATGGCTACACCTTC.